The T cell receptor beta chain described here comes from a study of beta chain features in type 1 diabetes. Whole-study context: Healthy donors resembled patients in age, gender and cell yields. Over all samples combined, over 85 million sorted cells were examined.

What was sequenced were expressed TCRB transcripts, since all of the isolated RNA had been reverse transcribed. Some clones are missing from TCRdb's copy, which holds only in-frame ones; the method was immunoSEQ multiplex PCR. Found here are roughly 160,000 clones, approximately 8% of them singletons; the top ten hold approximately 0.87%. Study-level points and caveats: Although PCR might favor shorter templates, it would do so equally in patients and controls. Shortening of TCRB CDR3s, moderate but significant, appeared in all four CD4+ subsets of Type 1 diabetes patients.

A word on this clone: As yet, its antigen is unknown.

This clonotype originated in a woman in her thirties or forties with type 1 diabetes. The source material was central memory CD4+ T cells from blood.

The CDR3 reads CATSPMMEDYGYTF. CDR3 bases: TGTGCCACCAGCCCTATGATGGAGGACTATGGCTACACCTTC. The V gene is TRBV15, the J gene TRBJ1-2; D is unresolved. This CDR3 has 14 amino acids. From germline, CDR1 is LNHNV and CDR2 YYDKDF (reference sequence). Trimming left V 5 bases short and J 3 bases short, with 13 bases between.